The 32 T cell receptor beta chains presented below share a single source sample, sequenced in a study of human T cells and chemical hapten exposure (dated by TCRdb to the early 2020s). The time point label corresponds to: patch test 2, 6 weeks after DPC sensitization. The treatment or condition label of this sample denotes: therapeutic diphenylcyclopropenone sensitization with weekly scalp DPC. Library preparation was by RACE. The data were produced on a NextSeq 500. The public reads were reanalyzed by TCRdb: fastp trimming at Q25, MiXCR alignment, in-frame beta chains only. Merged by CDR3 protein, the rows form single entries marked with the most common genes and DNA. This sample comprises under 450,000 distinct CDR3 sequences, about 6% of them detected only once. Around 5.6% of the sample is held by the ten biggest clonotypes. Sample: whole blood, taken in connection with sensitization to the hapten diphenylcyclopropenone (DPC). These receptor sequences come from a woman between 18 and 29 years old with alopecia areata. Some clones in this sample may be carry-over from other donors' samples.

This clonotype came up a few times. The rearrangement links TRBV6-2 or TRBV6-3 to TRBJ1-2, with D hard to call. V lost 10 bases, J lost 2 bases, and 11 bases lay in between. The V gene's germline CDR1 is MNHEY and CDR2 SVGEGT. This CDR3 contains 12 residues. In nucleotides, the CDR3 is TGTGCCACCAGGAGGGCGAACTATGGCTACACCTTC. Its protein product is CATRRANYGYTF.

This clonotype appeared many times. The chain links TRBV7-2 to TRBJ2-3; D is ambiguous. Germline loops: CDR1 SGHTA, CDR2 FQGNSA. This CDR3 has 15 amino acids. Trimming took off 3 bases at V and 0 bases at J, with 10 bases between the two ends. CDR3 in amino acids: CASSFPAESTDTQYF. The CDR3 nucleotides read TGTGCCAGCAGCTTTCCGGCGGAGAGCACAGATACGCAGTATTTT.

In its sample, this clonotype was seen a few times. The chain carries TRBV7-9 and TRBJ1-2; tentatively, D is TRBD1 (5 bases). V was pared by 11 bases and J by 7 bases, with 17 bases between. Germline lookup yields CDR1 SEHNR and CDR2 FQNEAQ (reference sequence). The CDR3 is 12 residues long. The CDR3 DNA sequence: TGTGCCCTAGGGGAGCAGGGTCTTGGCTACACCTTC. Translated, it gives CALGEQGLGYTF.

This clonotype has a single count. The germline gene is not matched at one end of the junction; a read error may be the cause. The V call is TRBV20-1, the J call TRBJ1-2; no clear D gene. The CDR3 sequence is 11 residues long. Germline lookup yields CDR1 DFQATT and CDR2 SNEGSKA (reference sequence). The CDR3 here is CGARRGYGYTF. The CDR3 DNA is TGCGGTGCTAGGCGCGGGTATGGCTACACCTTC.

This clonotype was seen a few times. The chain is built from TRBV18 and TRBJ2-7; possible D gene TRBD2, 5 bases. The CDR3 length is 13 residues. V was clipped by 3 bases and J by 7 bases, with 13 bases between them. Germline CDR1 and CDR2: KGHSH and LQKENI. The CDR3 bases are TGTGCCAGCTCACCGGGTAATTGGAGGGAGCAGTACTTC. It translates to CASSPGNWREQYF.

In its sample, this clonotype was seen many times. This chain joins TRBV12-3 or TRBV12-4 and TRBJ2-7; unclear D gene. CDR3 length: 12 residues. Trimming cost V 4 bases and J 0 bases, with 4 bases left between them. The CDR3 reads CASSSLSYEQYF. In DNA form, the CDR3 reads TGTGCCAGCAGTTCGCTCTCCTACGAGCAGTACTTC.

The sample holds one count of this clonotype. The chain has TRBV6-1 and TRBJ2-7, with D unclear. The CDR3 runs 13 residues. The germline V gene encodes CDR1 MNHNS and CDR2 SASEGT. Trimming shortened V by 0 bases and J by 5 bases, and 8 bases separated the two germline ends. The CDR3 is CASSEAQVNEQYF. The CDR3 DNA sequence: TGTGCCAGCAGTGAAGCCCAGGTTAACGAGCAGTACTTC.

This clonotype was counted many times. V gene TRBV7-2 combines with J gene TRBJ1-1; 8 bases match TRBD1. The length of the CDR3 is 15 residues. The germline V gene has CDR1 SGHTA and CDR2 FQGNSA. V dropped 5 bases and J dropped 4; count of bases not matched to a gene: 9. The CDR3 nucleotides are TGTGCCAGCAGCCGAAGGACAGGGAGCTCCACTGAAGCTTTCTTT. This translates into CASSRRTGSSTEAFF.

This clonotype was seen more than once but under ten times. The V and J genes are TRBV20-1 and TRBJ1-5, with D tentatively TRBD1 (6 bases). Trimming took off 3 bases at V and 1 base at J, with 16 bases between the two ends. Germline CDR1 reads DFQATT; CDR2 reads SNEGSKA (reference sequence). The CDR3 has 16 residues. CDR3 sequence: CSARGTGSASNQPQHF. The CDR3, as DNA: TGCAGTGCTAGGGGAACAGGGAGTGCAAGCAATCAGCCCCAGCATTTT.

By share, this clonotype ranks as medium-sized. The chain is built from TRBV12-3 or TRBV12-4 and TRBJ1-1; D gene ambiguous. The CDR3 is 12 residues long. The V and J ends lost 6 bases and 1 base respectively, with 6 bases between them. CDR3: CASSFGNTEAFF. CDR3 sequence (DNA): TGTGCCAGCAGCTTCGGGAACACTGAAGCTTTCTTT.

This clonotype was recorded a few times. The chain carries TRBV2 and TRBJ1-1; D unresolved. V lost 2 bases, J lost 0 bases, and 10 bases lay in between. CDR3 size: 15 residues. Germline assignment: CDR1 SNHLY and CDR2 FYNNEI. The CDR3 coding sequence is TGTGCCAGCAGTGAATTGACCGGCGTGAACACTGAAGCTTTCTTT. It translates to CASSELTGVNTEAFF.

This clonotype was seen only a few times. CDR3 sequence: CASSQGGPTYEQYF. The CDR3, as DNA: TGTGCCAGCAGCCAAGGGGGACCAACCTACGAGCAGTACTTC. This chain uses TRBV7-9 with TRBJ2-7, with D perhaps matching TRBD1 (6 bases). Looked up from germline, CDR1 is SEHNR and CDR2 is FQNEAQ (reference sequence). Trimming pared 5 bases from V and 2 bases from J, leaving 13 bases between. The CDR3 has 14 residues.

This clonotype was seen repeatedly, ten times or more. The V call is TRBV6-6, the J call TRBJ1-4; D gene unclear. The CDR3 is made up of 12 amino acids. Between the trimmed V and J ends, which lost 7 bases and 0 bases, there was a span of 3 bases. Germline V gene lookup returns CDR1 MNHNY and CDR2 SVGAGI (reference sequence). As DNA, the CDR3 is TGTGCCAGCATTGCAACTAATGAAAAACTGTTTTTT. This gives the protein CASIATNEKLFF.

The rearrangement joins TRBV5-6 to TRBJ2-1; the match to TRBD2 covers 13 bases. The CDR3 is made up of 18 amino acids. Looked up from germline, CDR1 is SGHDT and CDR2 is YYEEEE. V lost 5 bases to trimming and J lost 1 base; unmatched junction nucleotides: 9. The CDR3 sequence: CASSILAGGPRSYNEQFF. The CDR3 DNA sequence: TGTGCCAGCAGTATACTAGCGGGGGGGCCGCGTTCCTACAATGAGCAGTTCTTC.

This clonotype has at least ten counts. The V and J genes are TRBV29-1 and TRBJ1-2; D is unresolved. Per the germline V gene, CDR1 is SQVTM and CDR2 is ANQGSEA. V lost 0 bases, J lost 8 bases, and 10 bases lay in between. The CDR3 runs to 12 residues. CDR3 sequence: CSVEDLLGGYTF. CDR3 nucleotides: TGCAGCGTTGAAGATCTTCTTGGAGGCTACACCTTC.

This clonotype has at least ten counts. The chain's CDR3 is CSVRRGGTETQYF. The CDR3 DNA sequence: TGCAGCGTTCGTAGGGGAGGGACAGAGACCCAGTACTTC. The chain couples TRBV29-1 to TRBJ2-5; 7 bases agree with TRBD2. With V trimmed by 5 bases and J by 4 bases, 7 bases remained unmatched. Germline loops: CDR1 SQVTM, CDR2 ANQGSEA. The CDR3 covers 13 residues.

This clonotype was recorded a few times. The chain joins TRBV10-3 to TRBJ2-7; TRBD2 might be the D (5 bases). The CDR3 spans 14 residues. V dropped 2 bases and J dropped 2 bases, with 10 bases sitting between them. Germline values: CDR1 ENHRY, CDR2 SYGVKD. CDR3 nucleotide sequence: TGTGCCATCAGTGAGATGGACTCTACCTACGAGCAGTACTTC. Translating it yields CAISEMDSTYEQYF.

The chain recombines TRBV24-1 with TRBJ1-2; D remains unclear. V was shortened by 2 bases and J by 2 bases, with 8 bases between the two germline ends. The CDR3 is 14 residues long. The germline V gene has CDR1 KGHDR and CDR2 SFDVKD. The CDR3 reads CATSDSYGNYGYTF. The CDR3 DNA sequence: TGTGCCACCAGTGATTCATACGGCAACTATGGCTACACCTTC.

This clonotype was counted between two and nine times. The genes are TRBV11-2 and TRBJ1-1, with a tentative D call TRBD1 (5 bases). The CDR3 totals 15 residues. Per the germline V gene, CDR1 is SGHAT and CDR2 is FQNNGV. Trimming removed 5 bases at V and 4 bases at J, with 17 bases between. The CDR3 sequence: CASSRSWGMATEAFF. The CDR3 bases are TGTGCCAGCAGCCGCTCGTGGGGGATGGCCACTGAAGCTTTCTTT.

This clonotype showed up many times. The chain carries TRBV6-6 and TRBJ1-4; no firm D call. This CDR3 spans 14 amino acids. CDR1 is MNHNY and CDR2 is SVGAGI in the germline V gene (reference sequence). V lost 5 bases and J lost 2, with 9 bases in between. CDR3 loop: CASSPSDTNEKLFF. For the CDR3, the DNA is TGTGCCAGCAGTCCCAGCGATACTAATGAAAAACTGTTTTTT.

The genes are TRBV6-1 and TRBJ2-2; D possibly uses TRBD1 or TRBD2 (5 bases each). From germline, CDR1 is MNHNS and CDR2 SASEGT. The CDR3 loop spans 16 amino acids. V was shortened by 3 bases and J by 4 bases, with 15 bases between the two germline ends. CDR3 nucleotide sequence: TGTGCCAGCAGTGAGGGCGTAGGGGACCTCACCGGGGAGCTGTTTTTT. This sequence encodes CASSEGVGDLTGELFF.

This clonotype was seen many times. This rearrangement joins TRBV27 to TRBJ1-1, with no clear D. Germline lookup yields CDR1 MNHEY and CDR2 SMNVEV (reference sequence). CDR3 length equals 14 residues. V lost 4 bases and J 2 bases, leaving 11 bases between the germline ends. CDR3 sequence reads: CASSSVGPNTEAFF. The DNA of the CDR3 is TGTGCCAGCAGTTCGGTAGGGCCTAACACTGAAGCTTTCTTT.

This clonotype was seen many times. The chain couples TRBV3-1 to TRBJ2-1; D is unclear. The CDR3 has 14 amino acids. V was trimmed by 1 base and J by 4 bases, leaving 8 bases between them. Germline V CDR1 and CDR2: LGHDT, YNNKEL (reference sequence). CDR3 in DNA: TGTGCCAGCAGCCAAGCCCAGAGATACAATGAGCAGTTCTTC. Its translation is CASSQAQRYNEQFF.

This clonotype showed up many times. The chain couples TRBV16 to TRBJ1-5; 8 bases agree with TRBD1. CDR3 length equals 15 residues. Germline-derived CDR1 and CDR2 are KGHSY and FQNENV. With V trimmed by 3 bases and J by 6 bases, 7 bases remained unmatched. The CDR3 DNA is TGTGCCAGCAGCCATAACGGACAGGGTAGTCAGCCCCAGCATTTT. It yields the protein CASSHNGQGSQPQHF.

The CDR3 sequence: CASTLAGVQETQYF. As DNA, the CDR3 is TGTGCCAGCACTCTAGCGGGGGTTCAAGAGACCCAGTACTTC. The genes are TRBV12-3 or TRBV12-4 and TRBJ2-5, with 10 bases that match TRBD2. V was clipped by 7 bases and J by 2 bases; unmatched bases: 4. The CDR3 consists of 14 residues.

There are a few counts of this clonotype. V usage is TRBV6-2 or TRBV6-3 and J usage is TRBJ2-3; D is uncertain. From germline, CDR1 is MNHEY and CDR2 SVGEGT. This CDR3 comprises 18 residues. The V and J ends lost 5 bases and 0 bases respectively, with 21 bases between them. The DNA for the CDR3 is TGTGCCAGCAGTCCCCGTCCATTTGACTGGCGAAGCACAGATACGCAGTATTTT. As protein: CASSPRPFDWRSTDTQYF.

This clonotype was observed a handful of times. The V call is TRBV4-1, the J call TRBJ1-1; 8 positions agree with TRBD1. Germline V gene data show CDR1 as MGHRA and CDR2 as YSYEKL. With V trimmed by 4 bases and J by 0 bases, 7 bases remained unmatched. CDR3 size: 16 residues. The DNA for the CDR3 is TGCGCCAGCAGCCTTCGGACAGGGTTTATGAACACTGAAGCTTTCTTT. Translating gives CASSLRTGFMNTEAFF.

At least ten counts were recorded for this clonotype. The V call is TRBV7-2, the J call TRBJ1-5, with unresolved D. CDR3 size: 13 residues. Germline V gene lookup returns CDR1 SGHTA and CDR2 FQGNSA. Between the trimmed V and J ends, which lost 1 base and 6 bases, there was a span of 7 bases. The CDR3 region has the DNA TGTGCCAGCAGCTTAGGGTATGGTCAGCCCCAGCATTTT. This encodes CASSLGYGQPQHF. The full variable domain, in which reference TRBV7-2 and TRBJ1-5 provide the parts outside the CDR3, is GAGVSQSPSNKVTEKGKDVELRCDPISGHTALYWYRQSLGQGLEFLIYFQGNSAPDKSGLPSDRFSAERTGGSVSTLTIQRTQQEDSAVYLCASSLGYGQPQHFGDGTRLSIL.

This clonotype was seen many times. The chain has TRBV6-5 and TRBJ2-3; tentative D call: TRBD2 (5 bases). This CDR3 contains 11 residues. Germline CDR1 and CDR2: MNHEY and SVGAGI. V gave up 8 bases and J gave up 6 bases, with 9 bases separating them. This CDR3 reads CASRSGDTQYF. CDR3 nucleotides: TGTGCCAGCCGTTCGGGGGATACGCAGTATTTT.

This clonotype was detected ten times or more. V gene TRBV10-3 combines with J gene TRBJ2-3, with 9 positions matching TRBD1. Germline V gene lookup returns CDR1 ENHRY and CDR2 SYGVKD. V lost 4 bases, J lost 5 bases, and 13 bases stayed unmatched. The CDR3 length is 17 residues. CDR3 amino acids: CAISGPGDRDGGDTQYF. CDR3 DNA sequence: TGTGCCATCAGTGGCCCGGGGGACAGGGATGGTGGAGATACGCAGTATTTT.

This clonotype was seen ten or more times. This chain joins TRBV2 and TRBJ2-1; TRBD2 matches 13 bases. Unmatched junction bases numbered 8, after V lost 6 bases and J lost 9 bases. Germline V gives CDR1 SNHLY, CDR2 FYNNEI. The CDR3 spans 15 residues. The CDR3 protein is CASRMKGTSGVEQFF. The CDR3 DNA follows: TGTGCCAGCAGGATGAAGGGGACTAGCGGGGTTGAGCAGTTCTTC.

In DNA form, the CDR3 reads TGTGCCAGCAGCCTACAGACGCTCTATGGCTACACCTTC. Its protein is CASSLQTLYGYTF. The chain combines TRBV7-9 with TRBJ1-2; D gene unclear. CDR3 length equals 13 residues. Trimming stripped 5 bases from V and 4 bases from J, with 11 bases between. CDR1 is SEHNR, CDR2 FQNEAQ, per germline (reference sequence).